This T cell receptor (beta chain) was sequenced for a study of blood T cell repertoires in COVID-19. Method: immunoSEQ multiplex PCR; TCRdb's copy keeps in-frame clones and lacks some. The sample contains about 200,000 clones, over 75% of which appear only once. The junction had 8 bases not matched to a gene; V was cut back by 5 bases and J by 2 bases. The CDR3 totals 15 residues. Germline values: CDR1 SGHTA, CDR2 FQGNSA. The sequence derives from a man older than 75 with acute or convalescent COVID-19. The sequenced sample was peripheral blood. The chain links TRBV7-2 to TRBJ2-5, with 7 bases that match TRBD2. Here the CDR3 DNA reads TGTGCCAGCAGCCGCCCAGCGGGACTTCAAGAGACCCAGTACTTC. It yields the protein CASSRPAGLQETQYF.